By proportion, the clone carrying this T cell receptor (beta chain) is hyperexpanded. Because the library targeted alpha chains, this beta chain is an off-target read whose size means little. This record comes from a study of spatial heterogeneity in lung cancer. Study details: Sequences of the beta chain were consistently detected in greater numbers than alpha-chain sequences.

V dropped 4 bases and J dropped 5; count of bases not matched to a gene: 8. There are 14 residues in the CDR3. The germline gives CDR1 LNHDA, CDR2 SQIVND (reference sequence). The time point denotes: sample taken at primary tumor resection. Frozen PBMC, nontumor lung or tumor provided whole RNA, which was sequenced unsorted. TCR cDNA molecules were tagged individually, and each one carried a unique molecular identifier. MiXCR, run by TCRdb on the 5' RACE reads, gives a single entry per CDR3 protein. In all, the sample yields 50 to 70 distinct CDR3 sequences. The source material was normal lung tissue next to the tumor, sampled at surgery. The chain employs TRBV19 and TRBJ2-7; 7 nucleotides agree with TRBD1. The clonotype originates from a female donor with early-stage non-small cell lung cancer. As DNA, the CDR3 is TGTGCCAGTAGTAAGGGGGCCGGCTTTGACGAGCAGTACTTC. Translating it yields CASSKGAGFDEQYF. Filled out from reference TRBV19 and TRBJ2-7, the complete variable domain reads DGGITQSPKYLFRKEGQNVTLSCEQNLNHDAMYWYRQDPGQGLRLIYYSQIVNDFQKGDIAEGYSVSREKKESFPLTVTSAQKNPTAFYLCASSKGAGFDEQYFGPGTRLTVT.